The clone carrying this TCR beta chain has just a few counts. Together with a sample-barcoded 5' primer, a J-beta primer mix was included in a second PCR lasting about 6 to 11 cycles. Each CDR3 protein is one row after TCRdb ran MiXCR on the 5' RACE reads. This sample has around 1,100,000 distinct CDR3 sequences, with around two fifths found just once. This entry belongs to a study of blood T cells in healthy people across ages. The length of the CDR3 is 15 residues. Germline loops: CDR1 DFQATT, CDR2 SNEGSKA (reference sequence). Material for sequencing was blood. The origin of this receptor is a man younger than 30 in good health. The chain is built from TRBV20-1 and TRBJ2-4; the D is unclear. The DNA end is more similar to TRBJ2-5, so the J call may be wrong. The CDR3 nucleotides are TGCAGTGCTAGAGATCTCGGACCTAGGGAAGAGACCCAGTACTTC. Amino acid sequence: CSARDLGPREETQYF.